The text below deals with one T cell receptor (beta chain). As yet, its antigen is unknown. The PCR was carried out with 60 Vbeta primers and 13 Jbeta primers. Original methodology: Per a later analysis, the number of unique TCR beta chains was 75 million to 90 million, of which some 10 million were shared. TCRdb keeps only in-frame clones here, not all; method: immunoSEQ multiplex PCR. D and trimming were read from the DNA, whereas the V and J calls and clone size are those reported in that table. The sample holds around 180,000 clones, more than 80% seen once. V gave up 5 bases and J gave up 6 bases; unmatched junction bases: 6. The germline gives CDR1 SEHNR, CDR2 FQNEAQ (reference sequence). This CDR3 is built from 13 residues. The data belong to a study of cytomegalovirus exposure and HLA in healthy donors. Broader study findings: Excluded were some V segments that proved indistinguishable, including TRBV6-2 and TRBV6-3. It was approximately 150 TCR beta chains that were listed as cytomegalovirus-associated. Previous analysis showed most TCR beta V segments were productive about 87% or about 30% of the time.

This receptor was identified in a male donor in good health and CMV-seronegative. Material for sequencing was PBMCs. This rearrangement joins TRBV7-9 to TRBJ1-2; 7 bases line up with TRBD1. CDR3 protein: CASSPDRAHGYTF. The CDR3 nucleotides are TGTGCCAGCAGCCCCGACAGGGCCCATGGCTACACCTTC.